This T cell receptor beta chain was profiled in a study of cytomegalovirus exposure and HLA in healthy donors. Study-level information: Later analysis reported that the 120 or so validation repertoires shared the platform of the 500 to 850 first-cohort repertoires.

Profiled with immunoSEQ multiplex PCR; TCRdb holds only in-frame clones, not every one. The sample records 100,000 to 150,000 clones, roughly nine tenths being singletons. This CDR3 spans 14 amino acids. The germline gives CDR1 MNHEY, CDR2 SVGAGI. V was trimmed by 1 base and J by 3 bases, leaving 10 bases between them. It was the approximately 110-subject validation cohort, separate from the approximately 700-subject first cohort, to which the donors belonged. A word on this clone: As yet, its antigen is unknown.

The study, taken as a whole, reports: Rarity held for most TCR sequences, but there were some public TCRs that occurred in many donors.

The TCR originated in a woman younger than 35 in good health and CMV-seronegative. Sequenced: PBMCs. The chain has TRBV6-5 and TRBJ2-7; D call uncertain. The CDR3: CASSYLRLGYEQYF. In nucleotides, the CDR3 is TGTGCCAGCAGTTACTTGCGCCTTGGCTACGAGCAGTACTTC.